Listed here is a single T cell receptor beta chain. Its antigen remains unidentified. Base qualities are not at hand, and no much larger clone is one base apart. The collaborating institutions used their own protocols to collect whole blood in K2EDTA tubes. Collaborator samples were shipped for TCRbeta analysis as frozen whole blood, isolated PBMCs, or DNA extracted from either sample type. TCRbeta CDR3 regions were amplified from genomic DNA using the immunoSEQ Assay, a bias-controlled multiplex PCR. The original pipeline was this. The number of nucleated cells in each sample was estimated by amplification of reference gene primers within the assay. To quantify the absolute abundance of each unique TCRbeta CDR3 rearrangement, sequence reads were collapsed and filtered. For each sample, productive Simpson clonality was calculated as the square root of Simpson's diversity index across productive rearrangements. Here the immuneACCESS table is served through TCRdb, limited to in-frame sequences with V and J called. Missing clones are a known gap in these copies; in checked studies unresolved V genes cover under half, and the rest lacks a known reason. V and J calls and clone size are copied from that table; D and trimming were computed from the DNA. In this sample the table shows hundreds of thousands of clones, approximately 90% of which occur a single time. The leading ten clones occupy about 4.8% of the sample.

The data were obtained in a study of blood T cell repertoires in COVID-19 (dated by TCRdb to about 2020). About the investigation overall: Collaborator samples came from the United States, Italy and Spain and covered acute and convalescent phases of COVID-19. The prospective study material was composed of cDNA or gDNA derived from T cells, B-cell-depleted T cells, or PBMCs. The dataset comprised deeply sampled blood TCRbeta repertoires from subjects exposed to, actively infected with, or recovered from COVID-19. The repertoires were released in a freely available public database meant as a resource for research on the immune response to SARS-CoV-2. The samples were drawn from the first 160 participants of the ongoing ImmuneRACE study and from 1,254 subjects provided by 6 global collaborators. The sample metadata nearly always contained a de-identified subject ID, COVID-19 status, age in years and sex. HLA class I and class II types, where available, came from metadata supplied by the sample provider rather than from assay-based typing. Paper-wide results and their limitations: Clinical and demographic metadata were provided uncurated, with the amount varying by source and participant.

CDR1 and CDR2 were assigned from the germline V gene as SGHTA and FQGNSA. Taken from cysteine to phenylalanine, the CDR3 has 15 residues. The read is trimmed to its CDR3 DNA, 45 bases read in frame from base 1. Trimming costs V 5 bases and J 4 bases, and their ends lie 15 bases apart. This TCR was sampled from a man aged 50 or older with acute or convalescent COVID-19. The sequencing sample was made of peripheral blood. The chain employs TRBV7-2 and TRBJ2-1, with a tentative D gene TRBD2 over 5 matching bases. CDR3 protein: CASSPESGAYNEQFF. The DNA reads as follows: TGTGCCAGCAGCCCGGAAAGCGGCGCTTACAATGAGCAGTTCTTC.